Described below is a single T cell receptor beta chain sequence and its context. No cognate antigen has been identified for it. No base-level quality is on record; no much larger clone is a single base apart. This sample was included in a study of blood T cell repertoires in COVID-19 (dated by TCRdb to 2019 to 2021). Background for the entire study: Collaborator samples came from the United States, Italy and Spain and covered acute and convalescent phases of COVID-19. The material from the prospective study consisted of cDNA or gDNA derived from T cells, B-cell-depleted T cells, or PBMCs. Deeply sampled blood TCRbeta repertoires from subjects exposed to, actively infected with, or recovered from COVID-19 were included in the dataset. The repertoires were released in a freely available public database meant as a resource for research on the immune response to SARS-CoV-2. The samples were drawn from two sources: the first 160 participants of the ongoing ImmuneRACE study, and 1,254 subjects contributed by 6 global collaborators. Sample metadata almost always included a de-identified subject ID, COVID-19 status, age in years and sex. Where available, HLA class I and class II types were taken from metadata supplied by the sample provider and were not determined by assay-based typing. Findings and caveats that apply to the study as a whole: The amount of clinical and demographic metadata varied by source and participant and was provided uncurated.

TCRbeta CDR3 regions were amplified from genomic DNA using the immunoSEQ Assay, a bias-controlled multiplex PCR. The authors' pipeline ran thus. The number of nucleated cells in each sample was estimated from the amplification of reference gene primers within the assay. To quantify the absolute abundance of each unique TCRbeta CDR3 rearrangement, sequence reads were collapsed and filtered. For each sample, productive Simpson clonality was calculated as the square root of Simpson's diversity index over productive rearrangements. This is the immuneACCESS table as TCRdb keeps it, with only in-frame sequences that have V and J called. A part of the clones is gone; compared with another copy, unresolved V genes explain less than half, and the rest is unexplained. For V, J and clone size, that table is used; D and trimming come from the DNA. Within this sample are 80,000 to 85,000 clones, with almost 90% of them counted one time only. The top ten clones comprise roughly 5% of the sample.

Inclusive of the bounding cysteine and phenylalanine, the CDR3 is 16 residues long. Only the CDR3 portion is preserved as DNA: 48 bases, with reading frame beginning at the first base. For CDR1 and CDR2, the germline V gene lists MNHEY and SVGAGI. Trimming removed 2 bases from V and 1 base from J, leaving 14 bases between the germline ends. Collaborating institutions collected whole blood in K2EDTA tubes following their own protocols. Collaborator samples were shipped for TCRbeta analysis as frozen whole blood, isolated PBMCs, or DNA extracted from either sample type. Material: peripheral blood. This chain joins TRBV6-5 to TRBJ1-2, with an unclear D gene assignment. This receptor was obtained from a woman aged 80 or over with acute or convalescent COVID-19. CDR3 reads: CASSYRDTTFNYGYTF. In nucleotides, the sequence is TGTGCCAGCAGTTACCGTGACACGACCTTTAACTATGGCTACACCTTC.